This T cell receptor beta chain emerged from a study of blood T cell repertoires in COVID-19. As for the study in general: Some COVID-19 samples were acute and others convalescent; all came from the United States, Italy and Spain. The analysed material was cDNA or gDNA that came from T cells, B-cell-depleted T cells, or PBMCs.

Using immunoSEQ multiplex PCR, the repertoire was profiled, and TCRdb retains in-frame clones only, with some absent. The table records nearly 300,000 clones, less than 85% of them present only once. Germline CDR1 MDHEN, CDR2 SYDVKM. The CDR3 extends over 11 amino acids. Trimming removed 5 bases from V and 5 bases from J, with 4 bases in between. The rearrangement uses TRBV28 and TRBJ2-1; no clear D. The sequenced sample was peripheral blood. This clonotype was sampled from a human donor with COVID-19, enrolled during active disease. The donor label of this sample is uncertain. Written as DNA, the CDR3 is TGTGCCAGCAGTCAGAACAATGAGCAGTTCTTC. It codes for CASSQNNEQFF.